This TCR beta chain was retrieved from a study of brain T cells in children with intractable seizures. This CDR3 has 14 residues. The ends were cut back, 4 bases at V and 6 bases at J, with 10 bases in the middle. Per germline, CDR1 SEHNR and CDR2 FQNEAQ (reference sequence). Libraries were prepared by immunoSEQ multiplex PCR; TCRdb keeps only in-frame clonotypes and omits some of them. The sample has hundreds of thousands of clones; about 94% are singletons. This sample's time point: blood from clinic visit 5 months post-surgery; TSC patient then seizure free. The sample consisted of peripheral blood, taken roughly 5 months after surgery. The sequence derives from a boy younger than two with tuberous sclerosis and intractable seizures. The chain is built from TRBV7-9 and TRBJ1-6; TRBD1 is a possible D gene (6 bases). The CDR3, as DNA: TGTGCCAGCAGCTCAGGACAGCTTAATTCACCCCTCCACTTT. Residues: CASSSGQLNSPLHF. The whole variable domain, filled in from reference TRBV7-9 and TRBJ1-6, reads DTGVSQNPRHKITKRGQNVTFRCDPISEHNRLYWYRQTLGQGPEFLTYFQNEAQLEKSRLLSDRFSAERPKGSFSTLEIQRTEQGDSAMYLCASSSGQLNSPLHFGNGTRLTVT.